Each of the 17 T cell receptor beta chains below was sequenced from the same sample in a study of human T cells and chemical hapten exposure. Time point: pre-sensitization, week 0. Regarding treatment: therapeutic diphenylcyclopropenone sensitization with weekly scalp DPC. TCRdb used MiXCR to reprocess the RACE reads, holding one entry per CDR3 protein. The sample consists of tens of thousands of distinct CDR3 sequences, around 7% of them appearing once. The material was whole blood, obtained in connection with sensitization to the hapten diphenylcyclopropenone (DPC). The receptors derive from a woman aged 25 to 45 with alopecia areata. Some clones in this sample may be carry-over from other donors' samples.

The sample holds many counts of this clonotype. The gene calls are TRBV11-2 and TRBJ2-1, with D possibly TRBD1 on 6 matching bases. This CDR3 region has 14 residues. Trimming left V 5 bases short and J 3 bases short, with 11 bases between. Germline values: CDR1 SGHAT, CDR2 FQNNGV. CDR3 in DNA: TGTGCCAGCAGCACACCGGGACACTACAATGAGCAGTTCTTC. Amino acids: CASSTPGHYNEQFF.

In this sample, this clonotype turned up many times. The chain has TRBV7-2 and TRBJ2-5; 8 nucleotides agree with TRBD2. CDR3 length equals 15 residues. The V and J ends lost 3 bases and 5 bases, in that order; junction bases with no gene match: 8. The germline CDR1 and CDR2 sequences are SGHTA and FQGNSA. The CDR3 nucleotides read TGTGCCAGCAGCTTTGGCGGGGGGCTGGTTGAGACCCAGTACTTC. It specifies CASSFGGGLVETQYF. The full variable domain, its missing parts supplied by reference TRBV7-2 and TRBJ2-5, is GAGVSQSPSNKVTEKGKDVELRCDPISGHTALYWYRQSLGQGLEFLIYFQGNSAPDKSGLPSDRFSAERTGGSVSTLTIQRTQQEDSAVYLCASSFGGGLVETQYFGPGTRLLVL.

This clonotype was recorded many times. This chain uses TRBV12-3 or TRBV12-4 with TRBJ1-2; D is unclear. V lost 5 bases to trimming and J lost 5 bases, with 12 bases between them. The CDR3 covers 13 residues. CDR3 sequence (DNA): TGTGCCAGCAGTACGAGGTTCACGTATGGCTACACCTTC. Translated: CASSTRFTYGYTF.

The sample holds a few counts of this clonotype. V is TRBV12-3 or TRBV12-4 and J is TRBJ1-1; perhaps TRBD1 as D (6 bases). V was pared by 4 bases and J by 3 bases, with 9 bases between. The CDR3 covers 13 residues. CDR3 nucleotides: TGTGCCAGCAGTTATGCAGGGGACACTGAAGCTTTCTTT. It yields the protein CASSYAGDTEAFF.

The table lists this clonotype with many counts. The chain has TRBV3-1 and TRBJ2-7, with 8 bases identical to TRBD2. V was clipped by 5 bases and J by 6 bases; unmatched bases: 9. Per the germline V gene, CDR1 is LGHDT and CDR2 is YNNKEL (reference sequence). This CDR3 has 14 amino acids. The CDR3 loop is CASSYPGLVPEQYF. DNA of the CDR3: TGTGCCAGCAGCTATCCGGGACTAGTTCCCGAGCAGTACTTC.

This clonotype was counted at least ten times. The CDR3 coding sequence is TGTGCCATCCAAAATCCGGGGAGAGACAATGAGCAGTTCTTC. As protein: CAIQNPGRDNEQFF. The chain uses TRBV10-3 and TRBJ2-1, with D perhaps matching TRBD2 (5 bases). Germline assignment: CDR1 ENHRY and CDR2 SYGVKD. Between the trimmed V and J ends, which lost 8 bases and 5 bases, there was a span of 16 bases. This CDR3 has 14 residues.

This clonotype was seen at least ten times. The gene calls are TRBV5-1 and TRBJ1-2; 8 positions match TRBD1. With V trimmed by 0 bases and J by 5 bases, 6 bases remained unmatched. Germline CDR1 SGHRS, CDR2 YFSETQ. The CDR3 spans 15 residues. This chain's CDR3 is CASSLEQGALYGYTF. The CDR3 bases are TGCGCCAGCAGCTTGGAGCAGGGGGCGTTGTATGGCTACACCTTC.

This clonotype has a count of ten or more. The rearrangement joins TRBV29-1 to TRBJ1-1; no reliable D call. The CDR3 contains 15 residues. With 6 bases removed from V and 0 bases from J, the gap between germline ends came to 17 bases. In germline, CDR1 is SQVTM, CDR2 ANQGSEA. CDR3 sequence reads: CSVGKQRYMNTEAFF. The CDR3 DNA follows: TGCAGCGTAGGAAAACAGCGCTACATGAACACTGAAGCTTTCTTT.

V is TRBV18 and J is TRBJ2-7, with D unclear. This CDR3 is 13 amino acids long. CDR1 is KGHSH, CDR2 LQKENI, per germline. V was cut by 6 bases and J by 12 bases, with 21 bases left in between. In nucleotides, the CDR3 is TGTGCCAGCTCCGACTTTGGCCCTGACACCCGGTACTTC. Its translation: CASSDFGPDTRYF. Full variable domain (missing parts from reference TRBV18 and TRBJ2-7): NAGVMQNPRHLVRRRGQEARLRCSPMKGHSHVYWYRQLPEEGLKFMVYLQKENIIDESGMPKERFSAEFPKEGPSILRIQQVVRGDSAAYFCASSDFGPDTRYFGPGTRLTVT.

This clonotype has a handful of counts. The rearrangement uses TRBV27 and TRBJ2-3; TRBD2 matches 7 bases. The germline CDR1 and CDR2 sequences are MNHEY and SMNVEV (reference sequence). The CDR3 loop spans 14 amino acids. Unmatched junction bases numbered 7, after V lost 5 bases and J lost 5 bases. The CDR3 loop reads CASSPGLVGDTQYF. The CDR3 DNA reads TGTGCCAGCAGTCCTGGACTAGTTGGAGATACGCAGTATTTT.

This clonotype was recorded at least ten times. The chain employs TRBV18 and TRBJ1-3, with D possibly being TRBD1 (6 bases). The CDR3 covers 16 residues. V was clipped by 0 bases and J by 2 bases, with 11 bases between them. Germline CDR1 and CDR2: KGHSH and LQKENI. The CDR3 is CASSPPAGAAGNTIYF. The CDR3 DNA follows: TGTGCCAGCTCACCACCGGCAGGGGCGGCTGGAAACACCATATATTTT.

The chain links TRBV5-4 to TRBJ1-1; the D gene is possibly TRBD1 (5 bases). Per the germline V gene, CDR1 is SGHNT and CDR2 is YYREEE (reference sequence). The CDR3 consists of 9 residues. Deletions cut 10 bases from V and 7 bases from J, with 8 bases between. As DNA, the CDR3 is TGTGCCGGGGACGGTGAAGCTTTCTTT. This translates into CAGDGEAFF. The full variable domain, its missing parts supplied by reference TRBV5-4 and TRBJ1-1, is ETGVTQSPTHLIKTRGQQVTLRCSSQSGHNTVSWYQQALGQGPQFIFQYYREEENGRGNFPPRFSGLQFPNYSSELNVNALELDDSALYLCAGDGEAFFGQGTRLTVV.

The chain is built from TRBV11-2 and TRBJ2-7; 7 bases match TRBD1. V gave up 5 bases and J gave up 0 bases; unmatched junction bases: 10. Germline V gives CDR1 SGHAT, CDR2 FQNNGV. The CDR3 runs 16 residues. CDR3 bases: TGTGCCAGCAGCGCCCGGTGGACAGGAGACTCCTACGAGCAGTACTTC. This translates into CASSARWTGDSYEQYF.

Turning to this clonotype: This may come from a read error, since a much larger clone is one base off. The V and J genes are TRBV3-1 and TRBJ2-5, with TRBD2 as a possible D gene (5 bases). There are 13 residues in the CDR3. CDR1 is LGHDT and CDR2 is YNNKEL in the germline V gene (reference sequence). CDR3 protein: CTSSQEGGATQYF. The CDR3 nucleotides read TGTACCAGCAGCCAAGAGGGCGGAGCGACCCAGTACTTC.

This clonotype appeared many times. The CDR3 DNA sequence: TGTGCCAGCAGCTTAGATACGGTGGGCGGGGGGGCAGATACGCAGTATTTT. Its protein is CASSLDTVGGGADTQYF. J is TRBJ2-3 and V is TRBV11-2, with TRBD2 matching 9 bases. V lost 0 bases, J lost 4 bases, and 8 bases stayed unmatched. The CDR3 is made up of 17 amino acids. Per the germline V gene, CDR1 is SGHAT and CDR2 is FQNNGV.

This clonotype was seen ten or more times. V usage is TRBV6-6 and J usage is TRBJ1-1, with TRBD1 matching over 7 bases. Looked up from germline, CDR1 is MNHNY and CDR2 is SVGAGI (reference sequence). Trimming took 5 bases from V and 2 from J; bases not matched to a gene: 5. CDR3 length: 14 residues. The CDR3 DNA reads as TGTGCCAGCAGTCGTAGGACAGGCAACACTGAAGCTTTCTTT. This sequence encodes CASSRRTGNTEAFF.

There are many counts of this clonotype. V gene TRBV24-1 combines with J gene TRBJ2-2; D is uncertain. The V and J ends lost 3 bases and 3 bases respectively, with 7 bases between them. The CDR3 spans 14 residues. Germline V lookup: CDR1 KGHDR, CDR2 SFDVKD. This CDR3 is CATSDVGDTGELFF. The CDR3 coding sequence is TGTGCCACCAGTGATGTTGGGGACACCGGGGAGCTGTTTTTT.